Sequencing of this T cell receptor beta chain was carried out in a study of T cells in tuberculosis listed by TCRdb under 2018. The study in broad terms: The study combined CD1B tetramers and high-throughput TCR immunosequencing to characterize T cells specific for the mycobacterial lipid antigen glucose monomycolate (GMM). In a South African clinical cohort, IGRA-negative adolescents, IGRA-positive adolescents with latent tuberculosis and adults with active tuberculosis were compared, with roughly 10 people in each group.

The immunoSEQ multiplex PCR assay was used to generate TCR libraries, with TCR-beta and/or TCR-alpha/delta assays applied to each sample. The amplified TCR libraries were sequenced using the Illumina high-throughput platform. On the authors' methods: Clustering and dimensionality reduction relied on pairwise TCRdist distances among GMM-specific receptors from T cells that were either sorted ex vivo or expanded in vitro. Each clinical repertoire was assigned a mean NN-distance score, defined as the average TCRdist to the nearest 10% of tetramer-positive reference sequences. To compute GEM TCR motif frequency, the fraction of unique TCRs matching known GEM sequences by V/J usage and CDR3 length was calculated. Active tuberculosis was classified by linear discriminant analysis with leave-one-out cross-validation, implemented in scikit-learn. The source is immuneACCESS, and TCRdb retained only in-frame sequences with V and J called. Part of the clones is not carried over; for the studies checked, unresolved V genes explain less than half of this, and the remainder is unexplained. That table is the source of V, J and clone size, and D and trimming were worked out from the DNA. Within this sample are about 32,000 clones, with less than 95% of them counted one time only. The top ten clones comprise 8% of the sample.

Relative to germline, V is missing 5 bases and J is missing 0 bases, with 8 bases of the junction outside any gene match. From a lookup of the germline V gene, CDR1 and CDR2 are MDHEN and SYDVKM. The CDR3 covers 16 residues, taking in both the cysteine and the phenylalanine. Only the CDR3 DNA is retained, 48 bases long and in frame from the first base. At study entry, a tuberculin skin test and the QuantiFERON-TB GOLD In-Tube IGRA were used to screen adolescents for latent tuberculosis infection. Immunosequencing of unsorted cryopreserved PBMC covered, on average, around 100,000 T cells per clinical donor. Eleven high schools in the Worcester region of the Western Cape, South Africa, served as enrollment sites for adolescents aged 12 to 18 years. Ten M. tuberculosis-infected and around 10 uninfected adolescents were selected with matching for age and sex. PBMC from adolescents were isolated by density centrifugation from freshly drawn heparinized blood and were then cryopreserved.

Comments on this clone: Its antigen has not been determined. No base quality values were provided; no much bigger clone lies one nucleotide off.

Broad study findings and their caveats: Clinical samples were selected based on which cryopreserved specimens were available, and the active tuberculosis cases were adults whereas the controls were adolescents. Active tuberculosis TCR-alpha repertoires showed smaller mean NN-distances to GMM-specific TCRs than IGRA-negative controls, suggesting clonal expansion of these TCRs. Using GEM motif frequencies, a classifier achieved about 65% accuracy, whereas a classifier built on the diverse GMM-specific repertoire got to roughly 87% accuracy (AUROC 0.90). The smaller NN-distances were partly driven by shorter CDR3-alpha lengths in active tuberculosis patients, and the difference for TCR-beta did not reach statistical significance.

What was sequenced was PBMCs. The sequence came from a donor aged 10-30 years with latent tuberculosis or without tuberculosis infection. The chain was built from TRBV28 and TRBJ2-7, and 9 bases in between align with TRBD2. The CDR3 amino acid sequence is: CASSPGAGGLSYEQYF. The nucleotides read TGTGCCAGCAGTCCGGGAGCGGGAGGCCTCTCCTACGAGCAGTACTTC.